The 21 T cell receptor beta chains given below trace back to one sample, sequenced in a study of graft-versus-host responses after intestinal transplantation. Here immunoSEQ multiplex PCR was the method, and the copy in TCRdb shows in-frame clones only, minus some. Counted here are 20,000 or so clones, about 89% occurring once; the ten biggest clones make up around 50%. Here the sequenced sample was bone marrow, taken about 130 days after transplant. The receptors were gathered from a human patient who received an intestinal transplant, so some T cells may come from the graft donor.

The chain couples TRBV10-3 to TRBJ1-3; TRBD1 might be the D (5 bases). Germline assignment: CDR1 ENHRY and CDR2 SYGVKD. The CDR3 totals 15 residues. Trimming stripped 6 bases from V and 0 bases from J, with 12 bases between. The CDR3 spells CAISPDSSSGNTIYF. The CDR3 DNA sequence: TGTGCCATCAGCCCAGACAGCAGCTCTGGAAACACCATATATTTT.

This chain connects TRBV28 to TRBJ2-2; 10 bases fit TRBD1. This CDR3 has 16 residues. Germline loops: CDR1 MDHEN, CDR2 SYDVKM. V trimming: 4 bases; J trimming: 4 bases; junction bases outside the gene matches: 6. The chain's CDR3 is CASSSGTGVGTGELFF. The CDR3, as DNA: TGTGCCAGCAGTTCCGGGACAGGGGTAGGCACCGGGGAGCTGTTTTTT.

The gene calls are TRBV9 and TRBJ2-5; D may match TRBD1 or TRBD2 (6 bases each). The CDR3 extends over 15 amino acids. Looked up from germline, CDR1 is SGDLS and CDR2 is YYNGEE. V lost 0 bases and J lost 4, with 13 bases in between. CDR3 loop: CASSVVEGVGETQYF. The CDR3 DNA reads as TGTGCCAGCAGCGTAGTGGAGGGGGTCGGAGAGACCCAGTACTTC.

The chain couples TRBV27 to TRBJ2-3, with D tentatively TRBD2 (8 bases). V lost 5 bases to trimming and J lost 3 bases, with 21 bases between them. The CDR3 extends over 17 amino acids. Germline V CDR1 and CDR2: MNHEY, SMNVEV (reference sequence). Here the CDR3 reads CASSPPGGAGGTDTQYF. The CDR3 DNA is TGTGCCAGCAGTCCCCCAGGGGGGGCGGGAGGAACAGATACGCAGTATTTT.

The CDR3 nucleotides are TGTGCCAGCAGGCTCGAGGGAAAACTGTTTTTT. Translation gives CASRLEGKLFF. The chain uses TRBV6-6 and TRBJ1-4; D is ambiguous. The V and J ends lost 6 bases and 10 bases respectively, with 9 bases between them. The length of the CDR3 is 11 residues. Germline V gene lookup returns CDR1 MNHNY and CDR2 SVGAGI (reference sequence).

Comments on this clone: One end of the junction is discordant with germline, which a read error may explain. V usage is TRBV30 and J usage is TRBJ1-2, with TRBD1 matching over 7 bases. Germline V lookup: CDR1 GTSNPN, CDR2 SVGIG (reference sequence). The length of the CDR3 is 15 residues. CDR3 loop: CAWGTTGQLIYGHTF. The CDR3 bases are TGTGCCTGGGGAACTACGGGACAGCTCATCTATGGCCACACCTTC.

This chain connects TRBV29-1 to TRBJ2-1; 9 nucleotides agree with TRBD1. This CDR3 is built from 13 residues. The germline gives CDR1 SQVTM, CDR2 ANQGSEA. V was pared by 7 bases and J by 7 bases, with 8 bases of the junction left unmatched. This chain's CDR3 is CSAPGQGFNEQFF. The CDR3 region has the DNA TGCAGCGCTCCGGGACAGGGTTTTAATGAGCAGTTCTTC.

This clone occurred once. The V gene is TRBV5-1, the J gene TRBJ1-2, with TRBD1 matching 7 bases. V lost 2 bases to trimming and J lost 3 bases; unmatched junction nucleotides: 1. The CDR3 sequence is 13 residues long. The germline CDR1 and CDR2 sequences are SGHRS and YFSETQ. CDR3: CASSLTGDYGYTF. In DNA, the CDR3 is TGCGCCAGCAGCTTAACAGGGGACTATGGCTACACCTTC. The full variable domain, in which reference TRBV5-1 and TRBJ1-2 provide the parts outside the CDR3, is KAGVTQTPRYLIKTRGQQVTLSCSPISGHRSVSWYQQTPGQGLQFLFEYFSETQRNKGNFPGRFSGRQFSNSRSEMNVSTLELGDSALYLCASSLTGDYGYTFGSGTRLTVV.

This clone was detected a few times. The genes are TRBV14 and TRBJ1-4; a possible D gene is TRBD1 (6 bases). Trimming stripped 3 bases from V and 8 bases from J, with 10 bases between. The CDR3 length is 13 residues. Germline V gives CDR1 SGHDN, CDR2 FVKESK. CDR3 sequence (DNA): TGTGCCAGCAGCCAGGGGGCTTGGGAAAAACTGTTTTTT. It is translated as CASSQGAWEKLFF.

V gene TRBV6-4 combines with J gene TRBJ2-1; 9 bases fit TRBD2. The CDR3 sequence is 14 residues long. Germline trimming cut 3 bases from V and 3 bases from J; bases unmatched to any gene: 0. Per germline, CDR1 MRHNA and CDR2 SNTAGT. The CDR3 loop reads CASSEREGYNEQFF. Here the CDR3 DNA reads TGTGCCAGCAGTGAGCGGGAGGGCTACAATGAGCAGTTCTTC.

CDR3 sequence (DNA): TGTGCCAGCATGGGGGGCGTGAGCCATGGCTACACCTTC. This codes for CASMGGVSHGYTF. The chain recombines TRBV7-6 with TRBJ1-2, with D perhaps TRBD1 (6 bases). The V gene lost 7 bases and the J gene lost 6 bases, with 15 bases spanning the gap. Germline V lookup: CDR1 SGHVS, CDR2 FNYEAQ. The CDR3 has 13 residues.

The rearrangement joins TRBV6-9 to TRBJ2-7, with D perhaps matching TRBD1 (6 bases). V was pared by 2 bases and J by 1 base, with 6 bases between. Germline V gene data show CDR1 as MNHGY and CDR2 as SVAAGI. The CDR3 runs 13 residues. The DNA of the CDR3 is TGTGCCAGCAGTTATACAGGGTCCTACGAGCAGTACTTC. It codes for CASSYTGSYEQYF.

The chain combines TRBV2 with TRBJ2-1, with 15 bases identical to TRBD2. The J segment lost 9 bases and the V segment lost 7 bases, leaving 10 bases of the junction unmatched. CDR3 length: 16 residues. Germline loops: CDR1 SNHLY, CDR2 FYNNEI. CDR3 nucleotide sequence: TGTGCCAGCATTGGGAGGACTAGCGGGAGGGCGAGTGAGCAGTTCTTC. This encodes CASIGRTSGRASEQFF.

V and J are TRBV28 and TRBJ1-5; TRBD1 matches 12 bases. V dropped 6 bases and J dropped 0; count of bases not matched to a gene: 12. Germline V gives CDR1 MDHEN, CDR2 SYDVKM. The CDR3 is 19 residues long. CDR3 in amino acids: CASRLHRDRGLDSNQPQHF. For the CDR3, the DNA is TGTGCCAGCAGACTCCATCGGGACAGGGGGCTGGATAGCAATCAGCCCCAGCATTTT.

Turning to this clone: Its ends do not fully match the called genes, so a read error is possible. The chain employs TRBV7-7 and TRBJ2-3, with 11 bases aligning to TRBD2. Germline CDR1 is SSHAT and CDR2 is FNYEAQ (reference sequence). The CDR3 consists of 15 residues. The CDR3 DNA sequence: TGTGCTAGCAGCTCGGGACTAGCGGCCACAGATACGCAGTATTTT. This sequence encodes CASSSGLAATDTQYF.

The gene calls are TRBV28 and TRBJ2-3; D is unresolved. Germline CDR1 MDHEN, CDR2 SYDVKM. CDR3 size: 11 residues. Trimming shortened V by 2 bases and J by 6 bases, and 3 bases separated the two germline ends. CDR3 DNA sequence: TGTGCCAGCAGTTTACGCGATACGCAGTATTTT. Translation: CASSLRDTQYF.

This clone appeared a few times. A far larger clone is one base from this, pointing to a likely read error. The sample holds other DNA sequences that translate to the same CDR3. The rearrangement links TRBV19 to TRBJ1-3; TRBD1 might be the D (5 bases). V dropped 8 bases and J dropped 9 bases, with 11 bases sitting between them. The CDR3 is 11 amino acids. Germline V CDR1 and CDR2: LNHDA, SQIVND (reference sequence). The CDR3 region has the DNA TGTGCCAGTGGGACGATTAGCACCATATATTTT. Translation gives CASGTISTIYF.

The chain uses TRBV27 and TRBJ2-5; 9 nucleotides line up with TRBD2. Germline CDR1 reads MNHEY; CDR2 reads SMNVEV (reference sequence). There are 15 residues in the CDR3. Trimming at V came to 4 bases and at J to 9 bases, leaving 12 bases not matched to a gene. The CDR3 nucleotides are TGTGCCAGCAGTTCCGGGACTAGCCCCCTGAGGCCCCAGTACTTC. Protein product: CASSSGTSPLRPQYF.

The rearrangement links TRBV27 to TRBJ1-1, with D perhaps TRBD1 (6 bases). The CDR3 is 17 amino acids. Germline V gene sequence: CDR1 MNHEY, CDR2 SMNVEV (reference sequence). Trimming cost V 4 bases and J 0 bases, with 18 bases left between them. The DNA of the CDR3 is TGTGCCAGCAGTTCGATAGGGGGAGGGAGCATGAACACTGAAGCTTTCTTT. This translates into CASSSIGGGSMNTEAFF.

J is TRBJ2-7 and V is TRBV28, with a possible D match to TRBD2 (6 bases). Germline CDR1 reads MDHEN; CDR2 reads SYDVKM. The CDR3 loop spans 14 amino acids. The V end lost 7 bases, the J end lost 2 bases, and 15 bases lay between the germline ends. CDR3: CASTFGGTPYEQYF. As DNA, the CDR3 is TGTGCCAGCACTTTCGGCGGGACCCCCTACGAGCAGTACTTC.

The chain is built from TRBV19 and TRBJ2-1; 12 bases agree with TRBD2. The germline gives CDR1 LNHDA, CDR2 SQIVND (reference sequence). This CDR3 region has 17 residues. Unmatched junction bases numbered 7, after V lost 5 bases and J lost 2 bases. The CDR3 DNA reads as TGTGCCAGTAGTCCCACTAGCGGGAGGTATACCTACAATGAGCAGTTCTTC. This encodes CASSPTSGRYTYNEQFF.